One sample yielded the 6 T cell receptor beta chains listed below, sequenced in a study of cytotoxic CD8 clonotypes in ibrutinib-treated CLL (dated by TCRdb to the early 2020s). The time point label for this specimen denotes: around 25 months on ibrutinib. The library was produced with the immunoSEQ multiplex PCR assay. In TCRdb, the immuneACCESS table is reduced to in-frame sequences with V and J assigned. These tables do not hold every clone; where another copy was compared, an unresolved V gene accounts for under half, and the others remain unexplained. This sample is represented by more than 150,000 clones; around three quarters of them were singletons. The top ten constitute 13% of the sample. Material: PBMCs, obtained after 24 months of ibrutinib treatment. The receptors shown here come from a human donor with chronic lymphocytic leukemia.

This clone was observed a single time. The rearrangement links TRBV10-3 to TRBJ2-1; TRBD2 matches 13 bases. The CDR3 is 15 amino acids. The V segment lost 10 bases and the J segment 3 bases; nucleotides outside the gene matches: 6. Germline loops: CDR1 ENHRY, CDR2 SYGVKD. In DNA form, the CDR3 reads TGTGCCACCGGGACTAGCGGGATCAGCTACAATGAGCAGTTCTTC. Translating gives CATGTSGISYNEQFF.

The chain combines TRBV15 with TRBJ2-1, with 10 nucleotides matching TRBD2. The ends lost 1 base at V and 0 bases at J; junction bases unmatched: 9. Germline lookup yields CDR1 LNHNV and CDR2 YYDKDF (reference sequence). The CDR3 consists of 19 residues. CDR3 residues: CATSRAPAGGSSSYNEQFF. The CDR3, as DNA: TGTGCCACCAGCAGAGCTCCAGCGGGAGGGTCAAGCTCCTACAATGAGCAGTTCTTC.

The chain links TRBV19 to TRBJ2-7; 9 nucleotides line up with TRBD1. Germline V lookup: CDR1 LNHDA, CDR2 SQIVND (reference sequence). The CDR3 contains 14 residues. The V gene end was trimmed by 5 bases and the J gene end by 5 bases; junction bases not matched to a gene: 7. CDR3 in DNA: TGTGCCAGTAGTGCCGGGACAGGGATGGACGAGCAGTACTTC. Translation: CASSAGTGMDEQYF.

Notes on this clone: The same CDR3 arises from other DNA sequences in this sample as well. This sequence joins TRBV28 and TRBJ1-3; no definite D call. V lost 1 base and J 2 bases, leaving 0 bases between the germline ends. Germline values: CDR1 MDHEN, CDR2 SYDVKM. The CDR3 extends over 12 amino acids. CDR3 sequence: CASSLSGNTIYF. The CDR3 DNA reads TGTGCCAGCAGTTTATCTGGAAACACCATATATTTT.

The CDR3 reads CASSPQGQGAVSTQYF. In DNA, the CDR3 is TGTGCCAGCTCACCACAGGGACAGGGAGCGGTTTCGACCCAGTACTTC. The chain joins TRBV18 to TRBJ2-5; 9 nucleotides match TRBD1. Germline V gene lookup returns CDR1 KGHSH and CDR2 LQKENI. The junction had 10 bases not matched to a gene; V was cut back by 1 base and J by 7 bases. This CDR3 contains 16 residues.

Regarding this clone: Other nucleotide sequences from this sample produce the same CDR3. The CDR3 DNA sequence: TGTGCCAGCAGCGTATCCGGGGAGCTGTTTTTT. It is translated as CASSVSGELFF. The chain couples TRBV9 to TRBJ2-2, with no clear D. Per the germline V gene, CDR1 is SGDLS and CDR2 is YYNGEE. There are 11 residues in the CDR3. Trimming removed 1 base at V and 6 bases at J, with 1 base between.